This T cell receptor (beta chain) emerged from a study of CD8 T cells in ankylosing spondylitis. Overall study findings and caveats: Fewer than ten highly homologous variants made up a TCR beta motif that seemed to typify ankylosing spondylitis blood. Disease-linked clones were CD8+ and relatively rare in peripheral blood. Past studies reported some motif variants in reactive arthritis synovial fluid and blood.

Germline V gives CDR1 SGHRS, CDR2 YFSETQ. The V end lost 5 bases, the J end lost 3 bases, and 14 bases lay between the germline ends. The CDR3 sequence is 14 residues long. Making use of molecular barcodes, quantitative 5'-RACE generated TCR beta libraries. Via MiXCR, TCRdb re-called the 5' RACE reads, giving one row per CDR3 protein. The table has roughly 700,000 distinct CDR3 sequences, roughly 20% seen once. This clonotype has just a few counts. The antigen is not known. The material sequenced was blood, either unsorted or a sorted T cell fraction (not recorded which). The receptor comes from a male donor with ankylosing spondylitis. The chain combines TRBV5-1 with TRBJ1-2; a weak D match, TRBD1 (5 bases). The CDR3: CASSPAGTDYGYTF. The CDR3 DNA follows: TGCGCCAGCAGTCCCGCGGGGACGGACTATGGCTACACCTTC.